The 12 T cell receptor beta chains presented below share a single source sample, sequenced in a study of post-analysis software for immune sequencing data. Prepared libraries of TCR beta cDNA carried unique molecular identifiers. From the PCR reads, TCRdb called clonotypes with MiXCR, one entry per CDR3 protein. This sample has approximately 770,000 distinct CDR3 sequences, with about 45% found just once. Overall study results and limits: A few TRBV segments occurring more often in patients than controls included TRBV5-6, TRBV5-1 and TRBV20-1.

These TCRs are of unknown antigen specificity. Sequences were obtained from blood. These receptors all stem from a girl aged 10-17 years with multiple sclerosis.

This rearrangement joins TRBV24-1 to TRBJ2-6, with 7 bases identical to TRBD2. The junction had 4 bases not matched to a gene; V was cut back by 6 bases and J by 0 bases. Germline V gene lookup returns CDR1 KGHDR and CDR2 SFDVKD. The CDR3 consists of 16 residues. The CDR3 loop reads CATSSGMNSGANVLTF. CDR3 in DNA: TGTGCCACCAGTAGCGGGATGAACTCTGGGGCCAACGTCCTGACTTTC.

The rearrangement uses TRBV9 and TRBJ1-2; the D is unclear. The ends were cut back, 4 bases at V and 4 bases at J, with 20 bases in the middle. CDR3 size: 16 residues. Germline V CDR1 and CDR2: SGDLS, YYNGEE. CDR3: CASSKEVAGLSYGYTF. For the CDR3, the DNA is TGTGCCAGCAGCAAGGAGGTGGCGGGATTGAGCTATGGCTACACCTTC.

The chain joins TRBV2 to TRBJ2-5; D is unresolved. The end of the DNA fits TRBJ2-7 better, so the J call may be wrong. The CDR3 length is 14 residues. The germline V gene has CDR1 SNHLY and CDR2 FYNNEI. As DNA, the CDR3 is TGTGCCAGCAGTAACGTGGCAGCTAGCTACGAGCAGTACTTC. Protein sequence: CASSNVAASYEQYF.

The CDR3 DNA follows: TGTGCCAGCAGCTTAGCGCTGAGACTAGCGGCCGACAATGAGCAGTTCTTC. This translates into CASSLALRLAADNEQFF. The rearrangement joins TRBV7-2 to TRBJ2-1, with 9 nucleotides matching TRBD2. After removal of 0 bases from V and 5 bases from J, the junction contained 8 bases not matched to a gene. From germline, CDR1 is SGHTA and CDR2 FQGNSA. The CDR3 runs to 17 residues.

CDR3 DNA sequence: TGTGCCAGCAGCCAAGAGGTGCAGGGGGCAGGGACCGACCAAGAGACCCAGTACTTC. This translates into CASSQEVQGAGTDQETQYF. J is TRBJ2-5 and V is TRBV3-1, with TRBD1 identical over 8 bases. V lost 0 bases, J lost 0 bases, and 12 bases stayed unmatched. The V gene's germline CDR1 is LGHDT and CDR2 YNNKEL (reference sequence). This CDR3 contains 19 residues.

CDR3 in amino acids: CSAIIRGLAIADEQYF. The CDR3 coding sequence is TGCAGTGCTATAATCCGGGGACTAGCGATTGCTGATGAGCAGTACTTC. V is TRBV20-1 and J is TRBJ2-5; TRBD2 aligns across 10 bases. The CDR3 is 16 amino acids. In germline, CDR1 is DFQATT, CDR2 SNEGSKA (reference sequence). Trimming at V came to 4 bases and at J to 11 bases, leaving 19 bases not matched to a gene.

J is TRBJ2-7 and V is TRBV29-1, with D possibly being TRBD1 or TRBD2 (5 bases each). CDR3 length: 13 amino acids. V was trimmed by 4 bases and J by 2 bases, leaving 12 bases between them. In germline, CDR1 is SQVTM, CDR2 ANQGSEA. This CDR3 reads CSVGGREPYEQYF. Written as DNA, the CDR3 is TGCAGCGTTGGGGGCAGGGAGCCCTACGAGCAGTACTTC.

The chain has TRBV4-1 and TRBJ2-7, with TRBD2 as a possible D gene (6 bases). The CDR3 consists of 15 residues. Germline-derived CDR1 and CDR2 are MGHRA and YSYEKL. V lost 0 bases and J lost 5, with 14 bases in between. CDR3: CASSQDLGGWNEQYF. In nucleotides, the CDR3 is TGCGCCAGCAGCCAAGATTTGGGGGGTTGGAACGAGCAGTACTTC.

The V and J genes are TRBV7-9 and TRBJ2-1; D is possibly TRBD1 or TRBD2 (6 bases each). Germline assignment: CDR1 SEHNR and CDR2 FQNEAQ (reference sequence). Trimming removed 5 bases from V and 6 bases from J, with 23 bases in between. The CDR3 loop spans 17 amino acids. CDR3 amino acids: CASSRELGGSLGNEQFF. DNA for the CDR3: TGTGCCAGCAGCCGGGAGCTAGGGGGAAGTTTGGGCAATGAGCAGTTCTTC.

This chain links TRBV4-2 with TRBJ2-3; D is uncertain. This CDR3 spans 14 amino acids. Trimming removed 0 bases at V and 2 bases at J, with 6 bases between. The germline V gene has CDR1 LGHNA and CDR2 YNFKEQ. In DNA, the CDR3 is TGTGCCAGCAGCCAAGACCGGACCACAGATACGCAGTATTTT. Translating it yields CASSQDRTTDTQYF.

The V gene is TRBV2, the J gene TRBJ1-2; D ambiguous. The V gene's germline CDR1 is SNHLY and CDR2 FYNNEI. Trimming pared 3 bases from V and 0 bases from J, leaving 8 bases between. The CDR3 extends over 14 amino acids. CDR3 DNA: TGTGCCAGCAGTGACAGGTGGACTAACTATGGCTACACCTTC. Translating gives CASSDRWTNYGYTF.

This clonotype was seen only a few times. This chain uses TRBV12-3 or TRBV12-4 with TRBJ2-1; no clear D. The CDR3 loop spans 17 amino acids. Trimming stripped 0 bases from V and 2 bases from J, with 14 bases between. This chain's CDR3 is CASSLALGGLAYNEQFF. The DNA of the CDR3 is TGTGCCAGCAGTTTAGCGCTTGGCGGTCTGGCCTACAATGAGCAGTTCTTC.